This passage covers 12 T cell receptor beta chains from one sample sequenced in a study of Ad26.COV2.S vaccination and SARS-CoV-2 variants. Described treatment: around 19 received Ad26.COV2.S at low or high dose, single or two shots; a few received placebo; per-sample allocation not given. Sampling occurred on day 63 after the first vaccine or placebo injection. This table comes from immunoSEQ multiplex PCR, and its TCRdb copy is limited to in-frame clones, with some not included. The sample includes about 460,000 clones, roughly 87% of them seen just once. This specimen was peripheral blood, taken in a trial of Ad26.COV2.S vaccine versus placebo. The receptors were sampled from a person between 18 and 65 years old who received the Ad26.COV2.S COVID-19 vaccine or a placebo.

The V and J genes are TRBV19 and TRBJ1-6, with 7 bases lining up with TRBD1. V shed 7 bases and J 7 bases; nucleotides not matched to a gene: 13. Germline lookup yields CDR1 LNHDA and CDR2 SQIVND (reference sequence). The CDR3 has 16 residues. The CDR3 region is CASKLTGQQRNSPLHF. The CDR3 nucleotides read TGTGCCAGTAAGTTGACAGGGCAACAGAGGAATTCACCCCTCCACTTT.

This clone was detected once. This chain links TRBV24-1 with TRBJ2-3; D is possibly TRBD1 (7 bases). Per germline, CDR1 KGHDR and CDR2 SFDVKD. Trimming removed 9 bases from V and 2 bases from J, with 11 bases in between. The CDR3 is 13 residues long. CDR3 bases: TGTGCCACCGCGGGACAGTTCACAGATACGCAGTATTTT. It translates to CATAGQFTDTQYF.

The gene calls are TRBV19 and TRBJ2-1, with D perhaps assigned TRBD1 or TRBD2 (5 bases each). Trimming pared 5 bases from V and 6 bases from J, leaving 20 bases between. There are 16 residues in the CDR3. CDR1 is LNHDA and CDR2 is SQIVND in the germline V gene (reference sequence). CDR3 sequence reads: CASSWQGVYRFNEQFF. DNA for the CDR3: TGTGCCAGTAGTTGGCAGGGAGTTTACAGATTCAATGAGCAGTTCTTC.

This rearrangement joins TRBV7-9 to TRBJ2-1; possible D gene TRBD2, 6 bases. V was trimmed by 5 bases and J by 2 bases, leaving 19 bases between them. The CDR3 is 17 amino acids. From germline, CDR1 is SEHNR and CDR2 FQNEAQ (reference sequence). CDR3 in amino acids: CASSPPLLAPAYNEQFF. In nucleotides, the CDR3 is TGTGCCAGCAGCCCCCCTCTACTAGCTCCGGCCTACAATGAGCAGTTCTTC.

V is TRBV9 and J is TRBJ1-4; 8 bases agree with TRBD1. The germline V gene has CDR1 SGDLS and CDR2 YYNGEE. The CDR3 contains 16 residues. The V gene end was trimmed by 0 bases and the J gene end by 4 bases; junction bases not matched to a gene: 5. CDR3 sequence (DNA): TGTGCCAGCAGCGTAGGCGGACAGGGCTATAATGAAAAACTGTTTTTT. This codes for CASSVGGQGYNEKLFF.

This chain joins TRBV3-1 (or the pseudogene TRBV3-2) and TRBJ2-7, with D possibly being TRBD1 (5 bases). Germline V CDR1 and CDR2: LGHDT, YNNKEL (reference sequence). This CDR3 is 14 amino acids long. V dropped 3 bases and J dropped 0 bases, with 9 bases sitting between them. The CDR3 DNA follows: TGTGCCAGCAGCCACGACAGAAGCTCCTACGAGCAGTACTTC. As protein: CASSHDRSSYEQYF.

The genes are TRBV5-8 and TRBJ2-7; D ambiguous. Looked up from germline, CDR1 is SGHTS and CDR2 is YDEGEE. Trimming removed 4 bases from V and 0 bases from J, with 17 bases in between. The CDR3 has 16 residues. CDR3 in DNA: TGTGCCAGCAGCCTTGCGGTTAGGCAGGTCTCCTACGAGCAGTACTTC. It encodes CASSLAVRQVSYEQYF.

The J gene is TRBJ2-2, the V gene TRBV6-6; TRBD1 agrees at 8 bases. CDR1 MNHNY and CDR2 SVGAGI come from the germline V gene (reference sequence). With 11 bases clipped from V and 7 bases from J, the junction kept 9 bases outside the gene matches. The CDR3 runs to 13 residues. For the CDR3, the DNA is TGTGCCGCCTCCAGGGGGCTGGGCGGGGAGCTGTTTTTT. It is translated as CAASRGLGGELFF.

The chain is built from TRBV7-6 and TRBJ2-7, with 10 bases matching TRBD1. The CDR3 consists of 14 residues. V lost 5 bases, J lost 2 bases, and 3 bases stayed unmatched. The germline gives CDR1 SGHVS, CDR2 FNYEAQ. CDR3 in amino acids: CASSAGTGAYEQYF. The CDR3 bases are TGTGCCAGCAGCGCCGGGACAGGGGCCTACGAGCAGTACTTC.

The CDR3 bases are TGTGCCAGCAGCTTTGCTAGCGGGGGGGCCCAACGTGAGCAGTTCTTC. Protein: CASSFASGGAQREQFF. The chain is built from TRBV5-6 and TRBJ2-1; TRBD2 matches 12 bases. Trimming cost V 2 bases and J 9 bases; bases outside gene matches: 9. The CDR3 consists of 16 residues. Germline CDR1 and CDR2: SGHDT and YYEEEE.

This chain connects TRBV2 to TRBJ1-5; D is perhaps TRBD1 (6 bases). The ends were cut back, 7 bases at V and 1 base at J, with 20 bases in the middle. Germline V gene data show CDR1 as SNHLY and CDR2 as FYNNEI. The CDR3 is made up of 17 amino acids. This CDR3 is CASKPSTGVYSNQPQHF. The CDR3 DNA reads TGTGCCAGCAAACCGTCGACAGGTGTATACAGCAATCAGCCCCAGCATTTT. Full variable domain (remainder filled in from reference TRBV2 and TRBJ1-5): EPEVTQTPSHQVTQMGQEVILRCVPISNHLYFYWYRQILGQKVEFLVSFYNNEISEKSEIFDDQFSVERPDGSNFTLKIRSTKLEDSAMYFCASKPSTGVYSNQPQHFGDGTRLSIL.

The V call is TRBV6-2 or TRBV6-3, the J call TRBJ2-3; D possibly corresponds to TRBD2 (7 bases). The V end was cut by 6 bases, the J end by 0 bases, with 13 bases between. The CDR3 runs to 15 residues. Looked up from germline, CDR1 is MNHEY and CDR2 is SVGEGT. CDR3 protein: CASSPRGASTDTQYF. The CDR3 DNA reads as TGTGCCAGCAGCCCCCGGGGGGCTAGCACAGATACGCAGTATTTT.